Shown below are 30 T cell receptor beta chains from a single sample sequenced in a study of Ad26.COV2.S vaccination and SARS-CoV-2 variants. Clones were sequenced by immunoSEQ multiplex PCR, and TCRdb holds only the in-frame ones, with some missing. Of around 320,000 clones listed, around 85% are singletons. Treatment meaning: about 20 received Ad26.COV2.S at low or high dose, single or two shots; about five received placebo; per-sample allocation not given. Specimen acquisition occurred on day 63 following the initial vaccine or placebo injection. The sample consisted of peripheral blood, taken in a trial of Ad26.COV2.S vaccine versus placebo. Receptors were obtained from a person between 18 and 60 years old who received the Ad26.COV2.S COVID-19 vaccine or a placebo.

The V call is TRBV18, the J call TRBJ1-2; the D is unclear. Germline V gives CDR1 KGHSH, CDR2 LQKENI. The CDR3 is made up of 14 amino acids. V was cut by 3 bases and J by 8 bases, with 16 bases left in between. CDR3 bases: TGTGCCAGCTCACCCGCTGTGGAAAGCGCCGGCTACACCTTC. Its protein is CASSPAVESAGYTF.

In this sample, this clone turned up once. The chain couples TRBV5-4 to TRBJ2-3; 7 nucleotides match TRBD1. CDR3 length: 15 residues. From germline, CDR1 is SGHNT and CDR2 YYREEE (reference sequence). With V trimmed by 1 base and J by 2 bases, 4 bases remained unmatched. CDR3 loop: CASSLLEGATDTQYF. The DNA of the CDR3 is TGTGCCAGCAGCTTGCTCGAGGGGGCCACAGATACGCAGTATTTT.

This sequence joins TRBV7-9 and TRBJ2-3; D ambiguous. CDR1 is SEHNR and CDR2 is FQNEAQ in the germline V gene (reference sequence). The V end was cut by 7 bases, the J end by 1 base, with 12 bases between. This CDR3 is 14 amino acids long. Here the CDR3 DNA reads TGTGCCAGCATCCTTGTGCTTCGCACAGATACGCAGTATTTT. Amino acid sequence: CASILVLRTDTQYF. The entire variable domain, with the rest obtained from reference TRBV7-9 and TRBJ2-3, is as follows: DTGVSQNPRHKITKRGQNVTFRCDPISEHNRLYWYRQTLGQGPEFLTYFQNEAQLEKSRLLSDRFSAERPKGSFSTLEIQRTEQGDSAMYLCASILVLRTDTQYFGPGTRLTVL.

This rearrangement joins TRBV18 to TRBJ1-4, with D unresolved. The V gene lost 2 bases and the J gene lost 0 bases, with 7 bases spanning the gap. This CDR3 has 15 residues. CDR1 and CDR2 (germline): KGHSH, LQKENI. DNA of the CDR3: TGTGCCAGCTCACCATCGGCTGCAACTAATGAAAAACTGTTTTTT. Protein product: CASSPSAATNEKLFF.

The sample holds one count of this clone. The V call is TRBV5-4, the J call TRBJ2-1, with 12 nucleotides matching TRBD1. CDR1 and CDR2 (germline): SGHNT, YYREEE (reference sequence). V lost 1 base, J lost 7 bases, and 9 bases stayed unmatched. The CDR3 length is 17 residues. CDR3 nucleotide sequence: TGTGCCAGCAGCTTGACGGGGGGGACAGGGGGCCGGAATGAGCAGTTCTTC. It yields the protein CASSLTGGTGGRNEQFF.

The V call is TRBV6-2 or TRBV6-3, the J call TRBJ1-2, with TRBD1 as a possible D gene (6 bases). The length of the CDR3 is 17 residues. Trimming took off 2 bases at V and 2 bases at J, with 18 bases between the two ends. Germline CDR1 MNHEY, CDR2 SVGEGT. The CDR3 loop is CASSYPIQGQLNYGYTF. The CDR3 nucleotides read TGTGCCAGCAGTTACCCTATCCAGGGGCAGTTAAACTATGGCTACACCTTC.

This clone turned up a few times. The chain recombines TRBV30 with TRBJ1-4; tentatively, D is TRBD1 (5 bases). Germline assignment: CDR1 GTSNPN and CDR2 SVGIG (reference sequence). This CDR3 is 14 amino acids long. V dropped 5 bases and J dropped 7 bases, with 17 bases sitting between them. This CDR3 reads CAWDLRGGSEKLFF. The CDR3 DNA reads TGTGCCTGGGACCTTCGGGGGGGTAGTGAAAAACTGTTTTTT.

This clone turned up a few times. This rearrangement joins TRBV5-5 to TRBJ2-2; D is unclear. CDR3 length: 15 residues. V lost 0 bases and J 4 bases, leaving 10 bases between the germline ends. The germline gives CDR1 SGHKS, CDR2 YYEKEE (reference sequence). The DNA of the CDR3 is TGTGCCAGCAGCTTGGAGTTGCTAGGCACCGGGGAGCTGTTTTTT. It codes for CASSLELLGTGELFF.

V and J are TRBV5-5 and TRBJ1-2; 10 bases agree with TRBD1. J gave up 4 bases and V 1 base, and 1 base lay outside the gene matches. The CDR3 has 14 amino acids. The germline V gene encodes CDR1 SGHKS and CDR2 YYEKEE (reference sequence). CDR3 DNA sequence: TGTGCCAGCAGCTTGAGGACAGGGGGCTATGGCTACACCTTC. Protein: CASSLRTGGYGYTF.

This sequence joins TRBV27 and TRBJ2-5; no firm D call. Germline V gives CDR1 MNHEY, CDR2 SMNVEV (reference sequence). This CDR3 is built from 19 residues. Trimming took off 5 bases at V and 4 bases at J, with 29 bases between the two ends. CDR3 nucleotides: TGTGCCAGCAGTCCCAGGACCCAGCTATTGGGCCCTGGTGGAGAGACCCAGTACTTC. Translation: CASSPRTQLLGPGGETQYF.

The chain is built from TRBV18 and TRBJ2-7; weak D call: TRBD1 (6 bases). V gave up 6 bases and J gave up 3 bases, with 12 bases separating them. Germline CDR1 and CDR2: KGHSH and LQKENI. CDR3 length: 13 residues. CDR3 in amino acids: CASSQIQGYEQYF. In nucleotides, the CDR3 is TGTGCCAGCTCTCAAATACAGGGCTACGAGCAGTACTTC. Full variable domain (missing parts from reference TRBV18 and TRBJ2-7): NAGVMQNPRHLVRRRGQEARLRCSPMKGHSHVYWYRQLPEEGLKFMVYLQKENIIDESGMPKERFSAEFPKEGPSILRIQQVVRGDSAAYFCASSQIQGYEQYFGPGTRLTVT.

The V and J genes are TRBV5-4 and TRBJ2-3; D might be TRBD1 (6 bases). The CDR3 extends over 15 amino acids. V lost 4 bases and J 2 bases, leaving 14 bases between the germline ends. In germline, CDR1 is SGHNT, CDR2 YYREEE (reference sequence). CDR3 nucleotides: TGTGCCAGCAGCCCTGGGACACACCTCACAGATACGCAGTATTTT. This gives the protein CASSPGTHLTDTQYF.

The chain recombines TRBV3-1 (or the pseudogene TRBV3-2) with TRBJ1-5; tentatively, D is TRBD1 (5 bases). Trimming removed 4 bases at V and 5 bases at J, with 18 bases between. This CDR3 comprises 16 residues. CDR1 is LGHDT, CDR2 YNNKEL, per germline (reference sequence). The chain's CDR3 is CASSPGRGYGDQPQHF. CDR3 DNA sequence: TGTGCCAGCAGCCCTGGGAGGGGATACGGAGATCAGCCCCAGCATTTT.

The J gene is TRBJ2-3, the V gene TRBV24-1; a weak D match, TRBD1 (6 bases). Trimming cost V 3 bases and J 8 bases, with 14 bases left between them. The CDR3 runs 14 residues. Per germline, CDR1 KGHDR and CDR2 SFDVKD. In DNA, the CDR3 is TGTGCCACCAGTGATCCGCGACAGGCGACTACGCAGTATTTT. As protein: CATSDPRQATTQYF.

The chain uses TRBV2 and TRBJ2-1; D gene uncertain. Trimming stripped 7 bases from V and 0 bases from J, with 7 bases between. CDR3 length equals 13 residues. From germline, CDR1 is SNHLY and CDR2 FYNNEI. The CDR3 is CASTVYSYNEQFF. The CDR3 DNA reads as TGTGCCAGCACAGTGTACTCCTACAATGAGCAGTTCTTC.

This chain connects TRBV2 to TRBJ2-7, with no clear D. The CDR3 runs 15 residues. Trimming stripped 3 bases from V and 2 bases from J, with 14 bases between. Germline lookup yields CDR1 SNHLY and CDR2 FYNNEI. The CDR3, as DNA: TGTGCCAGCAGTGACAGGTCGGATGGGGCCTACGAGCAGTACTTC. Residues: CASSDRSDGAYEQYF. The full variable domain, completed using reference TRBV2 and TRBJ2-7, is EPEVTQTPSHQVTQMGQEVILRCVPISNHLYFYWYRQILGQKVEFLVSFYNNEISEKSEIFDDQFSVERPDGSNFTLKIRSTKLEDSAMYFCASSDRSDGAYEQYFGPGTRLTVT.

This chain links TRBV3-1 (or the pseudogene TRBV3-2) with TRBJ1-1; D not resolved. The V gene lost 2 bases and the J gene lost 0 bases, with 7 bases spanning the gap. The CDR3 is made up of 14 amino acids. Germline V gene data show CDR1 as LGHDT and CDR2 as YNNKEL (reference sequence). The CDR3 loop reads CASSQLRMNTEAFF. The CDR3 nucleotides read TGTGCCAGCAGCCAACTCCGTATGAACACTGAAGCTTTCTTT.

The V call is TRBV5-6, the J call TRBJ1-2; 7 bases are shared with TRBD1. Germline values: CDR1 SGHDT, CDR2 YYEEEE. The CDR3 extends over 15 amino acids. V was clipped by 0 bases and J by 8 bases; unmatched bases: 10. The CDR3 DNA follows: TGTGCCAGCAGCTTGGCAAAGGGGGCGCAAGGCGGCTACACCTTC. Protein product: CASSLAKGAQGGYTF. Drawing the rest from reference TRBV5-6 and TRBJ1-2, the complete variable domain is DAGVTQSPTHLIKTRGQQVTLRCSPKSGHDTVSWYQQALGQGPQFIFQYYEEEERQRGNFPDRFSGHQFPNYSSELNVNALLLGDSALYLCASSLAKGAQGGYTFGSGTRLTVV.

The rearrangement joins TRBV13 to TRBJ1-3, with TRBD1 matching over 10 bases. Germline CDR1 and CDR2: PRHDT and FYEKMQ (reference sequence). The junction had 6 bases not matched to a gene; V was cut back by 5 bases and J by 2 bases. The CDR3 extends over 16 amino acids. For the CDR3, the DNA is TGTGCCAGCAGCCGAGACAGGGGGCTACCTGGAAACACCATATATTTT. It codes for CASSRDRGLPGNTIYF.

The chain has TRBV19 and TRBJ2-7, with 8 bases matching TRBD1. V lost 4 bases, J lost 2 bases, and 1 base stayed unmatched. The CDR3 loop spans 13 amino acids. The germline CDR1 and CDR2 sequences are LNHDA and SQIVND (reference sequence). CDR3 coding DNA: TGTGCCAGTAGTACACAGGGGGCCTACGAGCAGTACTTC. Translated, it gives CASSTQGAYEQYF. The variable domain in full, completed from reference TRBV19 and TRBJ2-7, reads DGGITQSPKYLFRKEGQNVTLSCEQNLNHDAMYWYRQDPGQGLRLIYYSQIVNDFQKGDIAEGYSVSREKKESFPLTVTSAQKNPTAFYLCASSTQGAYEQYFGPGTRLTVT.

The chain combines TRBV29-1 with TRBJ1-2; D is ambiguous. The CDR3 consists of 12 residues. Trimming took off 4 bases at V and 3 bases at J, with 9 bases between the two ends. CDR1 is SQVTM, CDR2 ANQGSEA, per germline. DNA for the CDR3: TGCAGCGTTGTCCTGGGAGACTATGGCTACACCTTC. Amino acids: CSVVLGDYGYTF.

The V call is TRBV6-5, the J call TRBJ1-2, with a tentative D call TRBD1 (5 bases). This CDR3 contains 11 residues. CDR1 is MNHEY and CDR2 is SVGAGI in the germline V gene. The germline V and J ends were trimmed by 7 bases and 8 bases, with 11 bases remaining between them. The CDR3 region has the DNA TGTGCCAGCACTCAAAGGGGAGGCTACACCTTC. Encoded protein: CASTQRGGYTF.

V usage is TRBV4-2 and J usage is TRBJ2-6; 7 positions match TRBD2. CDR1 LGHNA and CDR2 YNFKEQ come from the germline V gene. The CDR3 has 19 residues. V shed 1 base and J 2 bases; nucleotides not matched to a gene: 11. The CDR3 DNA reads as TGTGCCAGCAGCCAAGTGGGGGACTACCTCTATACTGGGGCCAACGTCCTGACTTTC. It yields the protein CASSQVGDYLYTGANVLTF.

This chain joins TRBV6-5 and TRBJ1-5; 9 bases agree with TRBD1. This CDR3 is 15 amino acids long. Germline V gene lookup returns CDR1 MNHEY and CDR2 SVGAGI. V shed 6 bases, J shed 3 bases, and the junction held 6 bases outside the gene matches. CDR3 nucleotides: TGTGCCAGCAGACTGACAGGGGGTAACAATCAGCCCCAGCATTTT. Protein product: CASRLTGGNNQPQHF.

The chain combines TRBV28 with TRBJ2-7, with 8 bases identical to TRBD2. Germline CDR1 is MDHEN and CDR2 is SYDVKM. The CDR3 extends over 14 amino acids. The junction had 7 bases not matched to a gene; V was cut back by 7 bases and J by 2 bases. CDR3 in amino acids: CASTGGGRPYEQYF. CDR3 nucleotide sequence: TGTGCCAGCACCGGCGGGGGGCGACCCTACGAGCAGTACTTC.

CDR3 coding DNA: TGTGCCAGCAGCCACACCGCGGATACGCAGTATTTT. It yields the protein CASSHTADTQYF. This chain uses TRBV3-1 (or the pseudogene TRBV3-2) with TRBJ2-3; no firm D call. V was shortened by 3 bases and J by 6 bases, with 7 bases between the two germline ends. The CDR3 spans 12 residues. Germline lookup yields CDR1 LGHDT and CDR2 YNNKEL (reference sequence).

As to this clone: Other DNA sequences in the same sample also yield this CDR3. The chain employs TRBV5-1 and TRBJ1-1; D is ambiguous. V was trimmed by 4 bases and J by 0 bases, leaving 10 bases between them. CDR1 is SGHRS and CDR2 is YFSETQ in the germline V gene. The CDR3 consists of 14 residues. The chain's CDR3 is CASSPGGLNTEAFF. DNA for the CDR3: TGCGCCAGCAGCCCCGGCGGTTTGAACACTGAAGCTTTCTTT.

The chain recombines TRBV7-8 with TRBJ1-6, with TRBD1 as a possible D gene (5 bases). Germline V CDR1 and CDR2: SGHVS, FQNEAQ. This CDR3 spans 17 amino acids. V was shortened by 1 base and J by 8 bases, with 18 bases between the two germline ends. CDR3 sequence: CASSLGRVWGNYSPLHF. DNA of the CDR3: TGTGCCAGCAGCTTAGGCAGGGTTTGGGGTAACTATTCACCCCTCCACTTT.

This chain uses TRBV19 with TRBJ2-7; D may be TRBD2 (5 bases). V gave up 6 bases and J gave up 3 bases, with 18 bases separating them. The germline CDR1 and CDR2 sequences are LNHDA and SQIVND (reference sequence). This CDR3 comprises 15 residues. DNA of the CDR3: TGTGCCAGTAGGGCTCGCGTAGCGCATGACTACGAGCAGTACTTC. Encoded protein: CASRARVAHDYEQYF. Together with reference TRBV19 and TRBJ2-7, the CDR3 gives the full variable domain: DGGITQSPKYLFRKEGQNVTLSCEQNLNHDAMYWYRQDPGQGLRLIYYSQIVNDFQKGDIAEGYSVSREKKESFPLTVTSAQKNPTAFYLCASRARVAHDYEQYFGPGTRLTVT.

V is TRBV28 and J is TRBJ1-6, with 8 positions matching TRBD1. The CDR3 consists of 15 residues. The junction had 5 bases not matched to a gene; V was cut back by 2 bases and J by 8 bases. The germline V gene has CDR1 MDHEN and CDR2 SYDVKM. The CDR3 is CASSLTGGAYSPLHF. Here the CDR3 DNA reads TGTGCCAGCAGTTTAACAGGGGGGGCCTATTCACCCCTCCACTTT.